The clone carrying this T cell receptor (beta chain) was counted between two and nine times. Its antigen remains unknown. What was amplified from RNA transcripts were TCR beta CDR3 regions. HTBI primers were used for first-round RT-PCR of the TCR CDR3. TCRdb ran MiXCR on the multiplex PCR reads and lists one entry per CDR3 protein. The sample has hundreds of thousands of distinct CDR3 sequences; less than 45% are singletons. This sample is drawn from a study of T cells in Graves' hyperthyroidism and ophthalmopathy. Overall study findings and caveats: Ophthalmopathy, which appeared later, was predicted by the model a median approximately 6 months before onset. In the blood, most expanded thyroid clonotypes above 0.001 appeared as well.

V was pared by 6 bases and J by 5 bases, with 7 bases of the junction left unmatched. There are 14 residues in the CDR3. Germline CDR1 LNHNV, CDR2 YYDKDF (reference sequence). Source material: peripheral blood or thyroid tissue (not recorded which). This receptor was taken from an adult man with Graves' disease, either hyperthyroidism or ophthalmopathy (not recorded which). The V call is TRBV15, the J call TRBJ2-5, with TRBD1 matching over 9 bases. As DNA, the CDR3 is TGTGCCACCAGTACCGGGACAGGGCGTGAGACCCAGTACTTC. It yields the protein CATSTGTGRETQYF.